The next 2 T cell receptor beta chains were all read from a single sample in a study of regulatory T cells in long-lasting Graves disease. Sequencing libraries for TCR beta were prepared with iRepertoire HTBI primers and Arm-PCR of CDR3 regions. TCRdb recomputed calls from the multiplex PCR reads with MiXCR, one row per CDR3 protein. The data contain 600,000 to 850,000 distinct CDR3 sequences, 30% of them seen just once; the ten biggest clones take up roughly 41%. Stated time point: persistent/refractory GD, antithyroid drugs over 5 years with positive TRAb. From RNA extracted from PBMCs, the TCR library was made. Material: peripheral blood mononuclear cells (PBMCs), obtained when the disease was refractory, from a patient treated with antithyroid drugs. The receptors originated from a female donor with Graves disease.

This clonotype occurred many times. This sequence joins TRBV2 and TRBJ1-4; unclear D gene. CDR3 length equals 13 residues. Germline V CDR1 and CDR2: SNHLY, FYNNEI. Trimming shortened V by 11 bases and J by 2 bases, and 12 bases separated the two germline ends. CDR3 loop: CALSGGTNEKLFF. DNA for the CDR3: TGTGCCCTGTCCGGCGGGACTAATGAAAAACTGTTTTTT.

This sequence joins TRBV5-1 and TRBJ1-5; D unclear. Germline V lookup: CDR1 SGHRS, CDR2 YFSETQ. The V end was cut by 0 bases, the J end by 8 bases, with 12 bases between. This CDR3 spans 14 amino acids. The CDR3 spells CASSLVASGEPQHF. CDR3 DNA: TGCGCCAGCAGCTTGGTAGCCTCGGGAGAGCCCCAGCATTTT.